The T cell receptor beta chain described here comes from a study of blood T cells in healthy people across ages (dated by TCRdb to the mid-2010s). Looking at the study overall: In model experiments, template switching captured about one uniquely barcoded TCR beta cDNA molecule for every two T cells. To avoid experimental bias, donors of different ages were distributed randomly across sequencing lanes. Using the same blood draw, the study looked at two additional independent replicas of 1 million unique cDNA reads for two donors, one aged 18 to 29 and the other aged 80 or older. The donors were split into four age groups: young (average roughly 15 years), middle-aged (39), aged (about 62) and long-lived (roughly 88). The study measured age-related changes in TCR beta repertoire diversity using deep sequencing normalized with unique cDNA molecular identifiers.

What the study reported, not specific to this receptor: As age increased, observed TCR beta diversity per million T cells dropped in a roughly linear way, and a significant reduction was already evident by age 40. Estimates of total diversity based on one million sequenced T cells were considered lower bounds and underestimates. A strong correlation was found between observed TCR beta diversity and the percentage of naive T cells measured by flow cytometry. Compared with the aged group, the long-lived group had more naive CD4+ T cells, fewer expanded clones and increased TCR diversity, suggesting age selection. Conclusive comparison of naive and antigen-experienced compartments was prevented by the profiling of bulk unsorted PBMCs. The CMV infection status of donors was not known, potentially confounding age-related changes in expanded clonotypes.

Germline trimming: 5 bases from V, 4 bases from J; junction bases outside gene matches: 9. CDR1 and CDR2 (DFQATT, SNEGSKA) derive from the germline V gene (reference sequence). The CDR3 contains 15 residues, cysteine and phenylalanine counted. The CDR3 DNA has 45 bases and is translated from base 1. The table lists this clonotype with a few counts. Its antigen has not been determined. Qualities for individual bases were not recorded, and no much larger clone is one base off. Donors were around 37 systemically healthy Caucasian individuals from Russia aged 6 to 90 years. Each donor gave about 9.2 milliliters of peripheral blood, drawn into EDTA-treated Vacutainer tubes. Ficoll-Paque density-gradient centrifugation was used to isolate PBMCs, with at least 6.5 million per sample. Trizol reagent was used to extract total RNA from the PBMCs, yielding at least 5 micrograms per sample. The percentages of naive CD45RAhigh/CD27high T cells were determined by flow cytometry on a PBMC aliquot from every donor.

Libraries were constructed by 5' RACE. Sequencing used an Illumina HiSeq 2500. A second roughly 7 to 12 cycle PCR used a sample-barcoded 5' primer and a J-beta primer mix. A template-switch 5' adaptor carrying 12 random nucleotides introduced a unique molecular identifier onto each TCR beta cDNA molecule. Each sample yielded at least 3 million CDR3-containing paired-end reads. First-strand cDNA synthesis was performed from all RNA using the Mint cDNA synthesis kit, with priming by a TRBC-specific oligonucleotide. After uracil-DNA glycosylase treatment, a first 18-cycle PCR used universal primers M1SS and BC2_uni_R on all cDNA. The original pipeline was this. Normalization of each sample was performed by random selection of 1 million high-quality reads, each carrying a distinct molecular identifier. Instead of being binned into consensus sequences, reads that shared molecular identifiers were thrown out. MiTCR, run with a Q25 quality threshold and the strictest error-elimination algorithm, handled CDR3 identification, clonotype clustering and error correction. A nonparametric unseen species model using Euler transformation provided a lower-bound estimate of total TCR beta diversity. TCRdb redid the processing of the public reads, applying fastp at Q25 and MiXCR, and retained in-frame beta chains. Each record represents a unique CDR3 protein, reported with the most common genes and DNA among its rows. TCRdb, rather than the study authors, made the V and J calls. This sample comprises some 1.6 million distinct CDR3 sequences, almost 35% of them detected only once. About 10% of the sample comes from the top ten.

The V and J genes are TRBV20-1 and TRBJ2-3; the central 10 bases match TRBD2. This clonotype was sampled from a woman aged 25-40 years in good health. Input material: blood. The CDR3 corresponds to CSARLAGVQADTQYF. At the DNA level, the sequence is TGCAGTGCTCGGCTAGCGGGAGTACAGGCAGATACGCAGTATTTT.